The 32 T cell receptor beta chains below all came from one sample that was sequenced in a study of cytomegalovirus exposure and HLA in healthy donors. It was with 60 Vbeta and 13 Jbeta primers that the PCR ran. Here immunoSEQ multiplex PCR was the method, and the copy in TCRdb shows in-frame clones only, minus some. The table has 130,000 to 150,000 clones, roughly three quarters seen once. Sequenced material: PBMCs. These receptors originate from a woman in her forties in good health and CMV-seropositive.

In regard to this clone: The sample has other DNA sequences that encode this CDR3 too. V gene TRBV6-5 combines with J gene TRBJ1-6; possibly TRBD1 for D (6 bases). This CDR3 has 15 amino acids. Per the germline V gene, CDR1 is MNHEY and CDR2 is SVGAGI. Trimming removed 2 bases from V and 10 bases from J, with 15 bases in between. The CDR3 DNA reads as TGTGCCAGCAGTTACAAAGGGGGTCCGAACTCACCCCTCCACTTT. As protein: CASSYKGGPNSPLHF.

The rearrangement joins TRBV11-2 to TRBJ1-1, with D possibly being TRBD1 (5 bases). The CDR3 covers 14 residues. The V gene lost 0 bases and the J gene lost 5 bases, with 10 bases spanning the gap. Germline V gene lookup returns CDR1 SGHAT and CDR2 FQNNGV. CDR3 nucleotide sequence: TGTGCCAGCAGCTTAGATCTTGGGGGGACTGAAGCTTTCTTT. As protein: CASSLDLGGTEAFF. Full variable domain (remainder filled in from reference TRBV11-2 and TRBJ1-1): EAGVAQSPRYKIIEKRQSVAFWCNPISGHATLYWYQQILGQGPKLLIQFQNNGVVDDSQLPKDRFSAERLKGVDSTLKIQPAKLEDSAVYLCASSLDLGGTEAFFGQGTRLTVV.

The chain employs TRBV11-2 and TRBJ1-3; a weak D match, TRBD1 (5 bases). Germline V gene data show CDR1 as SGHAT and CDR2 as FQNNGV. Between the trimmed V and J ends, which lost 4 bases and 4 bases, there was a span of 14 bases. The CDR3 is 15 residues long. CDR3 DNA sequence: TGTGCCAGCAGCTCGGGACTGACCGCAGGAAACACCATATATTTT. Its translation: CASSSGLTAGNTIYF.

The J gene is TRBJ1-6, the V gene TRBV2; D uncertain. This CDR3 has 20 residues. The V gene's germline CDR1 is SNHLY and CDR2 FYNNEI. V lost 4 bases, J lost 0 bases, and 22 bases lay in between. CDR3 region: CASSAGGRFGLSSYNSPLHF. The CDR3 nucleotides read TGTGCCAGCAGTGCGGGAGGTCGTTTTGGCCTAAGCTCCTATAATTCACCCCTCCACTTT.

The chain links TRBV6-5 to TRBJ1-2; tentative D call: TRBD1 (6 bases). V gave up 4 bases and J gave up 8 bases, with 14 bases separating them. Germline V gene lookup returns CDR1 MNHEY and CDR2 SVGAGI. CDR3 size: 13 residues. CDR3 in amino acids: CASSSGGAGGYTF. The CDR3 nucleotides are TGTGCCAGCAGTTCGGGGGGCGCCGGGGGCTACACCTTC.

Worth noting for this clone: Other DNA sequences in this specimen translate into the identical CDR3. The chain uses TRBV20-1 and TRBJ2-7, with D maybe TRBD2 (5 bases). The V gene lost 6 bases and the J gene lost 0 bases, with 6 bases spanning the gap. The CDR3 is made up of 11 amino acids. Per the germline V gene, CDR1 is DFQATT and CDR2 is SNEGSKA (reference sequence). The CDR3 reads CSAGDSYEQYF. DNA for the CDR3: TGCAGTGCCGGGGACTCCTACGAGCAGTACTTC.

The rearrangement uses TRBV30 and TRBJ1-4; tentatively, D is TRBD1 (6 bases). V dropped 3 bases and J dropped 7 bases, with 12 bases sitting between them. The CDR3 runs to 13 residues. The germline gives CDR1 GTSNPN, CDR2 SVGIG (reference sequence). In nucleotides, the CDR3 is TGTGCCTGGAGCAGGGGTGAAGGTGAAAAACTGTTTTTT. Amino acid sequence: CAWSRGEGEKLFF.

This clone showed up just once. The J gene is TRBJ2-5, the V gene TRBV6-1, with D maybe TRBD2 (6 bases). Germline loops: CDR1 MNHNS, CDR2 SASEGT. This CDR3 spans 14 amino acids. The germline V and J ends were trimmed by 3 bases and 2 bases, with 10 bases remaining between them. The CDR3 region has the DNA TGTGCCAGCAGTGAGTTGGGGGGACAAGAGACCCAGTACTTC. It codes for CASSELGGQETQYF.

V and J are TRBV2 and TRBJ2-3; 10 bases are a match to TRBD2. After removal of 2 bases from V and 6 bases from J, the junction contained 2 bases not matched to a gene. CDR1 and CDR2 from the germline V gene are SNHLY and FYNNEI. CDR3 length: 14 residues. CDR3 residues: CASSEQGLADTQYF. The CDR3 coding sequence is TGTGCCAGCAGTGAACAGGGACTAGCGGATACGCAGTATTTT.

This CDR3 is CAIGGQGLTDTQYF. The DNA of the CDR3 is TGTGCCATCGGTGGACAGGGCCTAACAGATACGCAGTATTTT. The V gene is TRBV10-3, the J gene TRBJ2-3, with TRBD1 matching over 8 bases. The length of the CDR3 is 14 residues. Germline assignment: CDR1 ENHRY and CDR2 SYGVKD. V dropped 8 bases and J dropped 3; count of bases not matched to a gene: 7.

CDR3 nucleotides: TGTGCCAGCAGTCGTAGCGGGGGGGTGAACACCGGGGAGCTGTTTTTT. Translated: CASSRSGGVNTGELFF. The chain couples TRBV6-6 to TRBJ2-2, with 11 nucleotides matching TRBD2. Germline assignment: CDR1 MNHNY and CDR2 SVGAGI (reference sequence). V was pared by 5 bases and J by 1 base, with 3 bases of the junction left unmatched. The CDR3 totals 16 residues.

This clone was observed a single time. The chain combines TRBV25-1 with TRBJ1-6; tentatively, D is TRBD1 (5 bases). Germline V CDR1 and CDR2: MGHDK, SYGVNS. The ends were cut back, 2 bases at V and 2 bases at J, with 13 bases in the middle. The length of the CDR3 is 17 residues. The CDR3 reads CASSEAMGGTYNSPLHF. Here the CDR3 DNA reads TGTGCCAGCAGTGAAGCCATGGGGGGTACCTATAATTCACCCCTCCACTTT. The variable domain in full, with the rest retrieved from reference TRBV25-1 and TRBJ1-6, is EADIYQTPRYLVIGTGKKITLECSQTMGHDKMYWYQQDPGMELHLIHYSYGVNSTEKGDLSSESTVSRIRTEHFPLTLESARPSHTSQYLCASSEAMGGTYNSPLHFGNGTRLTVT.

The rearrangement links TRBV28 to TRBJ2-7, with 13 positions matching TRBD2. There are 15 residues in the CDR3. Germline loops: CDR1 MDHEN, CDR2 SYDVKM. V shed 6 bases, J shed 2 bases, and the junction held 4 bases outside the gene matches. The CDR3, as DNA: TGTGCCAGCAGCTCGACTAGCGGGGGGACCTACGAGCAGTACTTC. As protein: CASSSTSGGTYEQYF.

The V call is TRBV5-6, the J call TRBJ1-2; perhaps TRBD1 as D (6 bases). The V end lost 1 base, the J end lost 0 bases, and 7 bases lay between the germline ends. Germline V gene sequence: CDR1 SGHDT, CDR2 YYEEEE. The CDR3 has 14 residues. The CDR3 here is CASSLPGANYGYTF. DNA for the CDR3: TGTGCCAGCAGCTTGCCAGGGGCTAACTATGGCTACACCTTC.

J is TRBJ1-2 and V is TRBV7-9; TRBD1 agrees at 11 bases. The CDR3 sequence is 16 residues long. Trimming at V came to 5 bases and at J to 2 bases, leaving 7 bases not matched to a gene. Germline V gene data show CDR1 as SEHNR and CDR2 as FQNEAQ (reference sequence). CDR3 DNA sequence: TGTGCCAGCAGCCAGGGGACAGGGGGAAGGAACTATGGCTACACCTTC. Amino acid sequence: CASSQGTGGRNYGYTF.

This clone is a singleton in its sample. This chain joins TRBV6-1 and TRBJ1-6, with D perhaps TRBD1 (5 bases). Trimming shortened V by 6 bases and J by 6 bases, and 15 bases separated the two germline ends. Germline V lookup: CDR1 MNHNS, CDR2 SASEGT. The CDR3 is 15 residues long. The CDR3 DNA sequence: TGTGCCAGCAGACTAGGGACTGAACCTAATTCACCCCTCCACTTT. Translated, it gives CASRLGTEPNSPLHF.

The V call is TRBV28, the J call TRBJ2-3; D unresolved. Trimming stripped 7 bases from V and 5 bases from J, with 13 bases between. The germline V gene has CDR1 MDHEN and CDR2 SYDVKM. The CDR3 is made up of 13 amino acids. CDR3 residues: CASNLAPGDTQYF. The CDR3 nucleotides read TGTGCCAGCAATTTGGCTCCAGGAGATACGCAGTATTTT.

The table lists this clone with a few counts. The chain joins TRBV10-3 to TRBJ1-1; D uncertain. The germline V gene encodes CDR1 ENHRY and CDR2 SYGVKD. The CDR3 is 11 residues long. The V end lost 10 bases, the J end lost 3 bases, and 9 bases lay between the germline ends. The chain's CDR3 is CATIRDTEAFF. DNA for the CDR3: TGTGCCACAATCCGGGACACTGAAGCTTTCTTT.

V gene TRBV7-9 combines with J gene TRBJ1-3, with 10 bases fitting TRBD1. The CDR3 extends over 15 amino acids. The germline V gene encodes CDR1 SEHNR and CDR2 FQNEAQ (reference sequence). The J segment lost 4 bases and the V segment lost 5 bases, leaving 5 bases of the junction unmatched. The CDR3 loop reads CASSTDRGPGNTIYF. Here the CDR3 DNA reads TGTGCCAGCAGCACTGACAGGGGGCCGGGAAACACCATATATTTT.

DNA of the CDR3: TGTGCCAGCAGTTTAAGACTAGCTAACAGGGAGACCCAGTACTTC. Translating gives CASSLRLANRETQYF. This chain uses TRBV27 with TRBJ2-5; 7 bases agree with TRBD2. CDR1 and CDR2 from the germline V gene are MNHEY and SMNVEV (reference sequence). The length of the CDR3 is 15 residues. V gave up 2 bases and J gave up 5 bases; unmatched junction bases: 8.

Note on this clone: Other DNA sequences in this sample translate to the same CDR3. The rearrangement links TRBV7-2 to TRBJ1-1; D remains ambiguous. The V and J ends lost 5 bases and 8 bases respectively, with 12 bases between them. The length of the CDR3 is 12 residues. From germline, CDR1 is SGHTA and CDR2 FQGNSA. The CDR3 DNA follows: TGTGCCAGCAGCCTCGGCGGCCTAGAAGCTTTCTTT. Protein: CASSLGGLEAFF.

This clone came up once. V gene TRBV7-2 combines with J gene TRBJ1-2; D is unclear. The CDR3 is 14 amino acids. Trimming stripped 5 bases from V and 6 bases from J, with 16 bases between. Per germline, CDR1 SGHTA and CDR2 FQGNSA. The CDR3 sequence is CASSMKTGPNGYTF. Here the CDR3 DNA reads TGTGCCAGCAGCATGAAAACGGGTCCTAATGGCTACACCTTC.

This chain links TRBV4-1 with TRBJ1-1; no reliable D call. The CDR3 spans 12 residues. The V and J ends lost 9 bases and 1 base respectively, with 9 bases between them. Germline V gene sequence: CDR1 MGHRA, CDR2 YSYEKL. The CDR3: CAREGANTEAFF. CDR3 sequence (DNA): TGCGCCAGGGAGGGTGCGAACACTGAAGCTTTCTTT.

The chain couples TRBV28 to TRBJ1-4; tentatively, D is TRBD1 (6 bases). The CDR3 is 11 amino acids. Germline CDR1 and CDR2: MDHEN and SYDVKM. V gave up 6 bases and J gave up 14 bases, with 13 bases separating them. The CDR3: CASSTGTTLFF. CDR3 bases: TGTGCCAGCAGCACAGGGACAACCCTGTTTTTT.

The chain combines TRBV7-2 with TRBJ1-1; 7 bases match TRBD1. Losses at the gene ends were 5 bases for V and 5 bases for J; bases not matched to a gene: 8. Germline CDR1 and CDR2: SGHTA and FQGNSA. The CDR3 runs to 14 residues. The CDR3 region is CASSPQGVSTEAFF. The CDR3 bases are TGTGCCAGCAGCCCCCAGGGGGTTAGTACTGAAGCTTTCTTT. The full variable domain, in which reference TRBV7-2 and TRBJ1-1 provide the parts outside the CDR3, is GAGVSQSPSNKVTEKGKDVELRCDPISGHTALYWYRQSLGQGLEFLIYFQGNSAPDKSGLPSDRFSAERTGGSVSTLTIQRTQQEDSAVYLCASSPQGVSTEAFFGQGTRLTVV.

CDR3 protein: CASRPQRRRKLRDTEAFF. In DNA, the CDR3 is TGCGCCAGCAGACCCCAGAGGAGGAGAAAGCTAAGGGACACTGAAGCTTTCTTT. This rearrangement joins TRBV5-1 to TRBJ1-1; D unclear. The germline CDR1 and CDR2 sequences are SGHRS and YFSETQ. There are 18 residues in the CDR3. V lost 5 bases to trimming and J lost 3 bases, with 26 bases between them.

This chain joins TRBV29-1 and TRBJ1-5, with 10 bases aligning to TRBD1. Germline CDR1 SQVTM, CDR2 ANQGSEA. The CDR3 spans 13 residues. After removal of 5 bases from V and 4 bases from J, the junction contained 2 bases not matched to a gene. The CDR3 region has the DNA TGCAGCGTTAAGGACAGGGGGAATCAGCCCCAGCATTTT. Translation gives CSVKDRGNQPQHF. The full variable domain, rest sourced from reference TRBV29-1 and TRBJ1-5, is SAVISQKPSRDICQRGTSLTIQCQVDSQVTMMFWYRQQPGQSLTLIATANQGSEATYESGFVIDKFPISRPNLTFSTLTVSNMSPEDSSIYLCSVKDRGNQPQHFGDGTRLSIL.

The rearrangement uses TRBV6-1 and TRBJ2-7; a possible D gene is TRBD1 (6 bases). Per the germline V gene, CDR1 is MNHNS and CDR2 is SASEGT. Trimming took 5 bases from V and 7 from J, leaving 12 bases between them. CDR3 size: 12 residues. CDR3 bases: TGTGCCAGCAGTTCACAGGGTCTAGAGCAGTACTTC. Translating gives CASSSQGLEQYF.

CDR3 nucleotides: TGTGCCAGCAGCTTATATGGCGGGGGGGCGACAGATACGCAGTATTTT. This gives the protein CASSLYGGGATDTQYF. The rearrangement links TRBV7-3 to TRBJ2-3; 9 nucleotides match TRBD2. CDR1 is SGHTA and CDR2 is FQGTGA in the germline V gene. After removal of 2 bases from V and 3 bases from J, the junction contained 6 bases not matched to a gene. This CDR3 spans 16 amino acids.

The genes are TRBV6-6 and TRBJ1-4; D call uncertain. This CDR3 is built from 13 residues. Trimming cost V 7 bases and J 8 bases, with 14 bases left between them. Germline V gene lookup returns CDR1 MNHNY and CDR2 SVGAGI (reference sequence). The CDR3 coding sequence is TGTGCCAGCATGATTGGAACGGGGGAAAAACTGTTTTTT. Translated, it gives CASMIGTGEKLFF.

The chain couples TRBV2 to TRBJ1-4; D is unresolved. The CDR3 length is 13 residues. Germline CDR1 reads SNHLY; CDR2 reads FYNNEI. The V end lost 4 bases, the J end lost 7 bases, and 10 bases lay between the germline ends. The DNA of the CDR3 is TGTGCCAGCAGTGGGTCATCTAGTGAAAAACTGTTTTTT. As protein: CASSGSSSEKLFF. Full variable domain (outside the CDR3, taken from reference TRBV2 and TRBJ1-4): EPEVTQTPSHQVTQMGQEVILRCVPISNHLYFYWYRQILGQKVEFLVSFYNNEISEKSEIFDDQFSVERPDGSNFTLKIRSTKLEDSAMYFCASSGSSSEKLFFGSGTQLSVL.

This clone was detected only once. The chain is built from TRBV27 and TRBJ1-2, with TRBD1 matching 9 bases. The CDR3 has 20 residues. The V and J ends lost 0 bases and 0 bases, in that order; junction bases with no gene match: 14. CDR1 MNHEY and CDR2 SMNVEV come from the germline V gene (reference sequence). DNA for the CDR3: TGTGCCAGCAGTTTATCGATTTGGCCGGGACAGGGCCGATCTAACTATGGCTACACCTTC. The encoded protein is CASSLSIWPGQGRSNYGYTF.